This T cell receptor beta chain was documented in a study of blood T cell repertoires in COVID-19. Turning to the study itself: The United States, Italy and Spain were the sources of the acute and convalescent COVID-19 samples. The cDNA or gDNA used as material had been derived from T cells, B-cell-depleted T cells, or PBMCs.

There are 15 residues in the CDR3. V was pared by 3 bases and J by 7 bases, with 4 bases of the junction left unmatched. The germline gives CDR1 SGDLS, CDR2 YYNGEE. In the original workflow: For nucleated cells, counts were estimated from reference gene primer amplification. Clones were sequenced by immunoSEQ multiplex PCR, and TCRdb holds only the in-frame ones, with some missing. V, J and clone size derive from that table, while D and trimming were established from the DNA sequence. In the table there are a few hundred thousand clones, 88% of which are singletons. Participant-reported clinical history was the basis for cohort assignment.

This receptor was identified in a woman in her fifties or sixties who had recovered from COVID-19. Sequencing was carried out using PBMCs or T cells enriched from blood (not recorded which). The chain carries TRBV9 and TRBJ2-1; 13 bases fit TRBD2. Here the CDR3 reads CASSGTSGRRNEQFF. The DNA for the CDR3 is TGTGCCAGCAGCGGGACTAGCGGGAGACGAAATGAGCAGTTCTTC.